This is a list of T cell receptor beta chains from one sample in a study of shared clonotypes between healthy human individuals. Repertoires were generated with immunoSEQ multiplex PCR, while TCRdb's copy carries only in-frame clones and drops some. The sample holds roughly 2.6 million clones, 85% to 95% seen once. The sample was naive CD4+ T cells sorted from blood. The source is a man aged 18 to 30 in good health. CDR3s leave out the opening cysteine and the closing phenylalanine or tryptophan. Each record gives: J gene, V gene, CDR3 protein.

j_gene: TRBJ1-4; v_gene: TRBV27; CDR3aa: ASSLFRTTNEKLF
j_gene: TRBJ2-7; v_gene: TRBV6-1; CDR3aa: ASNPTGLTYEQY
j_gene: TRBJ1-1; v_gene: TRBV30; CDR3aa: AWRILNTEAF
j_gene: TRBJ2-7; v_gene: TRBV2; CDR3aa: ASKKRELSSYEQY
j_gene: TRBJ1-1; v_gene: TRBV13; CDR3aa: ASSGVFAEAF
j_gene: TRBJ2-7; v_gene: TRBV4-1; CDR3aa: ASSRQGIPAYEQY
j_gene: TRBJ2-7; v_gene: TRBV27; CDR3aa: ASWTSGPSYEQY
j_gene: TRBJ2-3; v_gene: TRBV9; CDR3aa: ASSVAYYTDTQY
j_gene: TRBJ2-1; v_gene: TRBV28; CDR3aa: ASSQSGGPYNEQF
j_gene: TRBJ1-1; v_gene: TRBV4-3; CDR3aa: ASSQVHKAEAF
j_gene: TRBJ2-3; v_gene: TRBV13; CDR3aa: ASSLRRTDTQY
j_gene: TRBJ1-1; v_gene: TRBV29-1; CDR3aa: SVETRSGSNTEAF
j_gene: TRBJ2-7; v_gene: TRBV7-2; CDR3aa: ASSYRGSGDQY
j_gene: TRBJ2-3; v_gene: TRBV5-1; CDR3aa: ASSIGTGDTDTQY
j_gene: TRBJ2-3; v_gene: TRBV19; CDR3aa: ASSIAGGTSDTQY
j_gene: TRBJ2-1; v_gene: TRBV27; CDR3aa: ATRGGGSNEQF
j_gene: TRBJ2-5; v_gene: TRBV6-6; CDR3aa: ASSPQLAGHETQY
j_gene: TRBJ1-1; v_gene: TRBV5-8; CDR3aa: ASSHGQGRAF
j_gene: TRBJ2-5; v_gene: TRBV5-1; CDR3aa: ASSSGTAQETQY
j_gene: TRBJ1-5; v_gene: TRBV18; CDR3aa: ASSPAENIQPQH
j_gene: TRBJ1-3; v_gene: TRBV30; CDR3aa: AWSRTGTSGNTIY
j_gene: TRBJ2-7; v_gene: TRBV6-1; CDR3aa: ASTNQGYYEQY
j_gene: TRBJ2-7; v_gene: TRBV6-6; CDR3aa: ASSLGQGASNEQY
j_gene: TRBJ2-5; v_gene: TRBV6-4; CDR3aa: ASRGPGQGNQETQY
j_gene: TRBJ1-2; v_gene: TRBV25-1; CDR3aa: ASSDPGSWGGYT
j_gene: TRBJ2-5; v_gene: TRBV15; CDR3aa: ATSRDPDSGETQY
j_gene: TRBJ1-2; v_gene: TRBV7-9; CDR3aa: ASSLSGQHPGYT
j_gene: TRBJ1-5; v_gene: TRBV5-1; CDR3aa: ASRPTGVGNQPQH
j_gene: TRBJ2-3; v_gene: TRBV5-1; CDR3aa: ASRNTAAGDTQY
j_gene: TRBJ1-4; v_gene: TRBV28; CDR3aa: ASSSYPGRHNEKLF
j_gene: TRBJ2-7; v_gene: TRBV2; CDR3aa: ASSGDRDGEQY
j_gene: TRBJ2-1; v_gene: TRBV29-1; CDR3aa: PLVREAYNEQF
j_gene: TRBJ2-7; v_gene: TRBV30; CDR3aa: AWKNSGGYEQY
j_gene: TRBJ1-2; v_gene: TRBV5-1; CDR3aa: ASRLEGQGNYGYT
j_gene: TRBJ2-3; v_gene: TRBV29-1; CDR3aa: SVVGASTDTQY
j_gene: TRBJ2-7; v_gene: TRBV25-1; CDR3aa: ASSELGGQGQY
j_gene: TRBJ1-2; v_gene: TRBV9; CDR3aa: ASSVGAQNYGYT
j_gene: TRBJ2-3; v_gene: TRBV29-1; CDR3aa: SSGPVLTDTQY
j_gene: TRBJ2-1; v_gene: TRBV4-3; CDR3aa: ASSRGRDRNNEQF
j_gene: TRBJ2-1; v_gene: TRBV5-6; CDR3aa: ASSLGSSGAGVPF
j_gene: TRBJ2-7; v_gene: TRBV10-1; CDR3aa: ANPGQKQEGSYEQY
j_gene: TRBJ1-3; v_gene: TRBV6-5; CDR3aa: ASSFRTSSGNTIY
j_gene: TRBJ2-5; v_gene: TRBV9; CDR3aa: ASSAGQGAVRETQY
j_gene: TRBJ2-4; v_gene: TRBV10-3; CDR3aa: AISATGGENIQY
j_gene: TRBJ2-7; v_gene: TRBV11-2; CDR3aa: ASSQRQGLYEQY
j_gene: TRBJ1-2; v_gene: TRBV7-2; CDR3aa: ASSRDRGFNYGYT
j_gene: TRBJ2-5; v_gene: TRBV18; CDR3aa: ASSPSLSTVETQY
j_gene: TRBJ2-3; v_gene: TRBV2; CDR3aa: ASLTSGGANTQY
j_gene: TRBJ2-1; v_gene: TRBV5-1; CDR3aa: ASSFRTRNNEQF
j_gene: TRBJ1-2; v_gene: TRBV5-4; CDR3aa: ASSRDRGGTYGYT
j_gene: TRBJ2-7; v_gene: TRBV27; CDR3aa: ASSFQGNVYEQY
j_gene: TRBJ2-1; v_gene: TRBV4-1; CDR3aa: ASSQGQGAANEQF
j_gene: TRBJ2-1; v_gene: TRBV9; CDR3aa: ASSTGGSSYNEQF
j_gene: TRBJ2-5; v_gene: TRBV4-1; CDR3aa: ASSRAGAETQY
j_gene: TRBJ2-5; v_gene: TRBV19; CDR3aa: ASRYSGVETQY